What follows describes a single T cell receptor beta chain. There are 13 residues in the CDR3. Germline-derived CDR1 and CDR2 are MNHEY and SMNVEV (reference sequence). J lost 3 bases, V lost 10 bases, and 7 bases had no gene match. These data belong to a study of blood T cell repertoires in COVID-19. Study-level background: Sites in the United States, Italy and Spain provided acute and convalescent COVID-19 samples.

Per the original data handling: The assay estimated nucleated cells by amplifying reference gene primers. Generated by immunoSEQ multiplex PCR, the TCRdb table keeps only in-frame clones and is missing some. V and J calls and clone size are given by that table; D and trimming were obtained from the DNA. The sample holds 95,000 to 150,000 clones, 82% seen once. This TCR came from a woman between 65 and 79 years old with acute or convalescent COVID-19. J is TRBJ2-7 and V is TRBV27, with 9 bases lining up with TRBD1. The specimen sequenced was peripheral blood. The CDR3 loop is CATYRTGDYEQYF. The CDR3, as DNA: TGTGCCACCTATCGGACAGGGGACTACGAGCAGTACTTC.